A selection of T cell receptor beta chains follows, all from one sample in a study of cytomegalovirus exposure and HLA in healthy donors. Assay: immunoSEQ multiplex PCR; the TCRdb copy retains only in-frame clones and omits some. The sample has 160,000 or so clones, 70% to 80% seen once. The material sequenced was PBMCs. The receptor source for this set is a man younger than 35 in good health and CMV-seropositive. Both conserved end residues are part of each CDR3. The D gene is left open where the match is weak. Size is omitted from some rows. Given values are once, few, many or a class for expanded clones.

j_call	v_call	clone_size	d_call	cdr3_nt	cdr3_aa
TRBJ2-4	TRBV19	.	TRBD2	TGTGCCAGTAGTACCCCGGGAGGTGCCAAAAACATTCAGTACTTC	CASSTPGGAKNIQYF
TRBJ1-1	TRBV18	.	TRBD1	TGTGCCAGCTCACCAGTTGGACAGGGCTTGAACACTGAAGCTTTCTTT	CASSPVGQGLNTEAFF
TRBJ1-1	TRBV5-1	.	.	TGCGCCAGCAGCCCCCTTATTAGCGAGAACACTGAAGCTTTCTTT	CASSPLISENTEAFF
TRBJ1-6	TRBV19	.	.	TGTGCCAGTAGTATAAGCCAGGGGATTTCTTCACCCCTCCACTTT	CASSISQGISSPLHF
TRBJ2-2	TRBV6-1	.	TRBD1	TGTGCCAGCAGCCATGAGCAGGGGGCGACCGGGGAGCTGTTTTTT	CASSHEQGATGELFF
TRBJ2-2	TRBV11-2	.	TRBD2	TGTGCCAGCAGCCGACTAGCGGGGGCCACCGGGGAGCTGTTTTTT	CASSRLAGATGELFF
TRBJ2-7	TRBV14	.	TRBD1	TGTGCCAGCAGCCAGGACAGGGCACGGTACGAGCAGTACTTC	CASSQDRARYEQYF
TRBJ1-3	TRBV7-9	.	.	TGTGCCAGCGGCCTTGGAAACACCATATATTTT	CASGLGNTIYF
TRBJ1-5	TRBV9	.	.	TGTGCCAGCAGCTCCTGCTTTTTGGTAGATAGCAATCAGCCCCAGCATTTT	CASSSCFLVDSNQPQHF
TRBJ2-5	TRBV10-3	.	TRBD2	TGTGCCACAGGACTAGCGGGAGAACAAGAGACCCAGTACTTC	CATGLAGEQETQYF
TRBJ1-5	TRBV30	.	TRBD1	TGTGCCTGGAGGAAACAGGGGGCGCCCAGTCAGCCCCAGCATTTT	CAWRKQGAPSQPQHF
TRBJ2-5	TRBV11-2	.	.	TGTGCCAGCAGCTTATGGCGGGGGCCCCAAGAGACCCAGTACTTC	CASSLWRGPQETQYF
TRBJ1-6	TRBV10-3	.	TRBD1	TGTGCCATCAGTGAGTCGCACAGGCAGGGGGATAATTCACCCCTCCACTTT	CAISESHRQGDNSPLHF
TRBJ2-1	TRBV5-1	.	.	TGCGCCAGCAGCTTAACGGAGCTTCAAATATACAATGAGCAGTTCTTC	CASSLTELQIYNEQFF
TRBJ2-7	TRBV7-6	.	.	TGTGCCAGCAGCTTAGTCGTAGGGGACGAGCAGTACTTC	CASSLVVGDEQYF
TRBJ2-7	TRBV2	.	.	TGTGCCAGCAGTGACGGAGGCTACGAGCAGTACTTC	CASSDGGYEQYF
TRBJ2-3	TRBV5-4	few	.	TGTGCCAGCAGCTTGGGGGGCTCGAGCACAGATACGCAGTATTTT	CASSLGGSSTDTQYF
TRBJ2-3	TRBV6-6	.	.	TGTGCCAGCAGAACAAGGTGGCAGGGGACAGATACGCAGTATTTT	CASRTRWQGTDTQYF
TRBJ1-1	TRBV30	.	TRBD1	TGTGCCTGGGGGGGGACAGGGGGGAACACTGAAGCTTTCTTT	CAWGGTGGNTEAFF
TRBJ2-7	TRBV4-1	.	TRBD2	TGCGCCAGCAGCCAAGAAGAACCGGGGGGACGCAACTTCTACGAGCAGTACTTC	CASSQEEPGGRNFYEQYF
TRBJ2-7	TRBV21-1	.	.	TGTGCCAGCAGCACCAAGGGACAGGGCCATGTCTCCGAGCAGTACTTC	CASSTKGQGHVSEQYF
TRBJ1-4	TRBV6-6	.	TRBD1	TGTGCCAGTTTGCGGGGACAGGGTAATGAAAAACTGTTTTTT	CASLRGQGNEKLFF